The 2 T cell receptor beta chains in this list originate from one sample, sequenced in a study of blood T cell repertoires in COVID-19. Some clones are missing from TCRdb's copy, which holds only in-frame ones; the method was immunoSEQ multiplex PCR. The sample has about 89,000 clones, 65% to 85% seen once. Material for sequencing was peripheral blood. All receptors derive from a man aged 70-80 years with COVID-19, enrolled during active disease.

The rearrangement uses TRBV27 and TRBJ2-5, with TRBD1 as a possible D gene (5 bases). V was cut by 4 bases and J by 3 bases, with 15 bases left in between. The germline V gene has CDR1 MNHEY and CDR2 SMNVEV (reference sequence). This CDR3 comprises 15 residues. The CDR3 is CASSSLQKGEETQYF. The DNA of the CDR3 is TGTGCCAGCAGTTCCCTCCAAAAAGGGGAAGAGACCCAGTACTTC.

This clone was picked up one time. The chain is built from TRBV3-1 (or the pseudogene TRBV3-2) and TRBJ2-2, with D possibly matching TRBD2 (5 bases). Trimming left V 8 bases short and J 4 bases short, with 20 bases between. From germline, CDR1 is LGHDT and CDR2 YNNKEL (reference sequence). The CDR3 consists of 16 residues. The CDR3 is CASSLKRTTATGELFF. For the CDR3, the DNA is TGTGCCAGCTCCCTTAAGCGGACCACGGCCACCGGGGAGCTGTTTTTT.